This T cell receptor beta chain was recovered during a study of control samples from healthy donors and cancer patients. TCRdb's copy holds only in-frame clones and misses some; the assay was immunoSEQ multiplex PCR. The sample includes around 110,000 clones, about 93% of them seen just once. Specimen: blood. The receptor's source is a young man in good health.

The CDR3 is CASSLNGVTGELFF. The CDR3 coding sequence is TGTGCCAGCAGCCTGAATGGGGTCACCGGGGAGCTGTTTTTT. The chain combines TRBV11-3 with TRBJ2-2; D unresolved. Germline V gene sequence: CDR1 SGHNT, CDR2 YENEEA. The CDR3 spans 14 residues. The V end was cut by 5 bases, the J end by 4 bases, with 11 bases between.